This TCR beta chain was recovered during a study of human T cells and chemical hapten exposure. Study-wide results and caveats: TCRs at a frequency above 1 in 1000 stayed unchanged with DPC sensitization. The study found expanded TCRs formed significantly more large CDR3 similarity clusters than controls.

In this sample, this clonotype turned up many times. Its antigen is currently unknown. Time point denoted: pre-sensitization, week 0. Described treatment: therapeutic diphenylcyclopropenone sensitization with weekly scalp DPC. Blood collection happened ahead of applying each patch test. The library labeled individual cDNA molecules by adding unique molecular identifiers to them. TCRdb processed the RACE reads anew with MiXCR; each CDR3 protein has one entry. Here the sample spans roughly 38,000 distinct CDR3 sequences, around 7.6% being singletons. Germline values: CDR1 MNHNY, CDR2 SVGAGI (reference sequence). V lost 4 bases and J lost 3, with 17 bases in between. CDR3 length: 16 amino acids.

The clonotype originates from a woman aged 50 to 60 with alopecia areata. Some clones in this sample may be carry-over from other donors' samples. The source was whole blood, collected in connection with sensitization to the hapten diphenylcyclopropenone (DPC). The V and J genes are TRBV6-6 and TRBJ2-3; tentatively, D is TRBD1 (6 bases). CDR3 bases: TGTGCCAGCAGTTCTTCCTGGGACACCCCGACAGATACGCAGTATTTT. It encodes CASSSSWDTPTDTQYF.